Below, 31 T cell receptor beta chains from the same sample are listed, as sequenced in a study of shared clonotypes between healthy human individuals. TCRdb's table, derived via immunoSEQ multiplex PCR, lists solely in-frame clones and lacks some. Among over a million clones listed, 95% to 99% were seen once. The sequenced sample consisted of naive CD4+ T cells sorted from blood. Regarding subset: CD45RA+ positively selected. All receptors come from a man aged 25 to 40 in good health.

The CDR3 coding sequence is TGTGCCAGCAGCATAGGGGTCCGGAACACAGATACGCAGTATTTT. Translated: CASSIGVRNTDTQYF. This sequence joins TRBV7-9 and TRBJ2-3, with D perhaps TRBD1 (5 bases). This CDR3 spans 15 amino acids. V was clipped by 5 bases and J by 2 bases, with 14 bases between them. Germline V gene sequence: CDR1 SEHNR, CDR2 FQNEAQ (reference sequence).

The chain recombines TRBV19 with TRBJ2-3; 8 bases are a match to TRBD1. There are 14 residues in the CDR3. V shed 3 bases and J 5 bases; nucleotides not matched to a gene: 4. Germline CDR1 and CDR2: LNHDA and SQIVND (reference sequence). The CDR3 protein is CASSIQGAQDTQYF. The CDR3, as DNA: TGTGCCAGTAGTATCCAGGGGGCGCAAGATACGCAGTATTTT.

A note on this clone: In the same sample, other DNA sequences code for this CDR3. The V and J genes are TRBV29-1 and TRBJ2-5; no reliable D call. In germline, CDR1 is SQVTM, CDR2 ANQGSEA. The ends were cut back, 4 bases at V and 4 bases at J, with 4 bases in the middle. The length of the CDR3 is 10 residues. The CDR3 DNA reads TGCAGCGTTGTTGGAGAGACCCAGTACTTC. Translating it yields CSVVGETQYF.

The chain combines TRBV30 with TRBJ2-7; no clear D gene. CDR1 GTSNPN and CDR2 SVGIG come from the germline V gene (reference sequence). This CDR3 contains 11 residues. V gave up 3 bases and J gave up 2 bases, with 5 bases separating them. The CDR3 loop reads CAWSYAYEQYF. The CDR3 DNA sequence: TGTGCCTGGAGCTATGCCTACGAGCAGTACTTC. Based on the CDR3 plus reference TRBV30 and TRBJ2-7, the full variable domain is SQTIHQWPATLVQPVGSPLSLECTVEGTSNPNLYWYRQAAGRGLQLLFYSVGIGQISSEVPQNLSASRPQDRQFILSSKKLLLSDSGFYLCAWSYAYEQYFGPGTRLTVT.

The chain has TRBV28 and TRBJ2-2; 7 bases are a match to TRBD2. This CDR3 region has 15 residues. The germline V gene has CDR1 MDHEN and CDR2 SYDVKM. The V segment lost 6 bases and the J segment 5 bases; nucleotides outside the gene matches: 9. CDR3: CASRIRPSGTGELFF. The CDR3 DNA reads as TGTGCCAGCAGAATCAGGCCTAGCGGAACCGGGGAGCTGTTTTTT.

The genes are TRBV18 and TRBJ2-5; the D is unclear. The germline V and J ends were trimmed by 2 bases and 1 base, with 11 bases remaining between them. CDR3 length: 15 residues. Germline V lookup: CDR1 KGHSH, CDR2 LQKENI. This chain's CDR3 is CASSPDWGSQETQYF. CDR3 in DNA: TGTGCCAGCTCACCAGATTGGGGATCCCAAGAGACCCAGTACTTC.

About this clone: The sample holds other DNA sequences that translate to the same CDR3. The CDR3 DNA reads TGTGCCAGCTCACCAGGACAGAATCAGCCCCAGCATTTT. Residues: CASSPGQNQPQHF. The rearrangement joins TRBV18 to TRBJ1-5; perhaps TRBD1 as D (6 bases). The germline gives CDR1 KGHSH, CDR2 LQKENI. V was trimmed by 2 bases and J by 4 bases, leaving 6 bases between them. CDR3 length: 13 amino acids.

The chain joins TRBV27 to TRBJ2-7, with TRBD1 matching 10 bases. CDR3 length equals 14 residues. V dropped 5 bases and J dropped 7; count of bases not matched to a gene: 8. Germline CDR1 reads MNHEY; CDR2 reads SMNVEV (reference sequence). The chain's CDR3 is CASSSPGTGVEQYF. Written as DNA, the CDR3 is TGTGCCAGCAGTAGTCCCGGGACAGGGGTTGAGCAGTACTTC.

The chain carries TRBV7-6 and TRBJ2-6; D could derive from TRBD1 or TRBD2 (5 bases each). This CDR3 region has 16 residues. V lost 5 bases to trimming and J lost 0 bases, with 11 bases between them. Germline V lookup: CDR1 SGHVS, CDR2 FNYEAQ. CDR3 sequence reads: CASSLEGSSGANVLTF. The CDR3 DNA sequence: TGTGCCAGCAGCCTAGAGGGGAGCTCTGGGGCCAACGTCCTGACTTTC.

The chain employs TRBV19 and TRBJ2-1; possibly TRBD2 for D (6 bases). The V end was cut by 2 bases, the J end by 7 bases, with 9 bases between. The length of the CDR3 is 13 residues. Looked up from germline, CDR1 is LNHDA and CDR2 is SQIVND (reference sequence). CDR3 nucleotide sequence: TGTGCCAGTAGTATATCAGGGAGGAATGAGCAGTTCTTC. Its translation is CASSISGRNEQFF.

V and J are TRBV28 and TRBJ2-7; 12 bases fit TRBD2. Germline V lookup: CDR1 MDHEN, CDR2 SYDVKM. This CDR3 has 14 amino acids. The trim removed 8 bases at V and 5 bases at J, leaving 7 bases unmatched. The CDR3 region has the DNA TGTGCCAGCCTAGCGGGAGGGCCCTCAAACGAGCAGTACTTC. Translated, it gives CASLAGGPSNEQYF.

The chain carries TRBV11-2 and TRBJ2-1; TRBD1 agrees at 12 bases. The CDR3 has 16 residues. Germline V CDR1 and CDR2: SGHAT, FQNNGV. The trim removed 4 bases at V and 9 bases at J, leaving 10 bases unmatched. The CDR3 region is CASSSASGQGAGEQFF. CDR3 in DNA: TGTGCCAGCAGCTCAGCATCGGGACAGGGGGCCGGTGAGCAGTTCTTC.

The V and J genes are TRBV28 and TRBJ2-1; 9 bases agree with TRBD1. Trimming took 6 bases from V and 8 from J; bases not matched to a gene: 17. Germline CDR1 reads MDHEN; CDR2 reads SYDVKM. The CDR3 extends over 17 amino acids. The DNA of the CDR3 is TGTGCCAGCAGGCCTATTGGGAGGACAGGGGTGATGGATGAGCAGTTCTTC. It codes for CASRPIGRTGVMDEQFF.

The genes are TRBV14 and TRBJ1-2, with D hard to call. Trimming stripped 4 bases from V and 7 bases from J, with 10 bases between. Germline V lookup: CDR1 SGHDN, CDR2 FVKESK. CDR3 length: 12 amino acids. As DNA, the CDR3 is TGTGCCAGCAGCCTACCTTTTAGTGGCTACACCTTC. It yields the protein CASSLPFSGYTF.

The chain uses TRBV16 and TRBJ1-1; D is uncertain. Germline loops: CDR1 KGHSY, CDR2 FQNENV. The CDR3 consists of 14 residues. Trimming left V 2 bases short and J 5 bases short, with 12 bases between. CDR3 in DNA: TGTGCCAGCAGCCAAGGTCAGGCGAGAACTGAAGCTTTCTTT. Translating gives CASSQGQARTEAFF.

This chain uses TRBV15 with TRBJ1-5; unclear D gene. CDR1 is LNHNV and CDR2 is YYDKDF in the germline V gene (reference sequence). With 0 bases removed from V and 7 bases from J, the gap between germline ends came to 10 bases. The CDR3 runs 14 residues. Written as DNA, the CDR3 is TGTGCCACCAGCAGAGATGTAGGGAGACAGCCCCAGCATTTT. Translated: CATSRDVGRQPQHF.

This sequence joins TRBV11-1 and TRBJ2-5; the D is unclear. Germline lookup yields CDR1 SGHAT and CDR2 FQDESV (reference sequence). V gave up 3 bases and J gave up 2 bases, with 4 bases separating them. The CDR3 loop spans 12 amino acids. CDR3 region: CASSLVQETQYF. In DNA, the CDR3 is TGTGCCAGCAGCTTGGTTCAAGAGACCCAGTACTTC.

The chain couples TRBV10-1 to TRBJ2-1; D unresolved. Germline CDR1 reads WNHNN; CDR2 reads SYGVQD (reference sequence). This CDR3 has 13 amino acids. The V end was cut by 6 bases, the J end by 2 bases, with 8 bases between. The CDR3, as DNA: TGCGCCAGCAGCCCTAATACCTACAATGAGCAGTTCTTC. Translated: CASSPNTYNEQFF.

The chain uses TRBV18 and TRBJ2-2; D is unresolved. This CDR3 has 12 amino acids. Germline-derived CDR1 and CDR2 are KGHSH and LQKENI. V was clipped by 0 bases and J by 9 bases, with 5 bases between them. The CDR3 protein is CASSPPSWELFF. CDR3 bases: TGTGCCAGCTCACCACCGAGCTGGGAGCTGTTTTTT.

In regard to this clone: Other DNA sequences in the sample encode the same CDR3. The chain has TRBV9 and TRBJ2-3; TRBD2 aligns across 10 bases. Germline V gene data show CDR1 as SGDLS and CDR2 as YYNGEE. This CDR3 has 15 amino acids. V dropped 4 bases and J dropped 0; count of bases not matched to a gene: 2. The CDR3 DNA reads TGTGCCAGCAGCAGGACTAGCGGAAGCACAGATACGCAGTATTTT. It translates to CASSRTSGSTDTQYF. The complete variable domain, with remaining parts taken from reference TRBV9 and TRBJ2-3, reads DSGVTQTPKHLITATGQRVTLRCSPRSGDLSVYWYQQSLDQGLQFLIQYYNGEERAKGNILERFSAQQFPDLHSELNLSSLELGDSALYFCASSRTSGSTDTQYFGPGTRLTVL.

V and J are TRBV7-6 and TRBJ2-1; 11 bases match TRBD2. Germline values: CDR1 SGHVS, CDR2 FNYEAQ. This CDR3 is 16 amino acids long. V lost 5 bases and J lost 7; bases outside the gene matches: 10. The CDR3 is CASSRATSGRRNEQFF. The CDR3, as DNA: TGTGCCAGCAGCCGAGCCACTAGCGGGAGAAGAAATGAGCAGTTCTTC.

This clone was counted once. V is TRBV29-1 and J is TRBJ2-3; possibly TRBD1 for D (5 bases). Germline V gene data show CDR1 as SQVTM and CDR2 as ANQGSEA. The CDR3 has 13 residues. V gave up 1 base and J gave up 4 bases, with 9 bases separating them. This CDR3 reads CSVEGQLADTQYF. Written as DNA, the CDR3 is TGCAGCGTTGAAGGACAGCTTGCAGATACGCAGTATTTT.

As for this clone: Other nucleotide sequences from this sample produce the same CDR3. V and J are TRBV9 and TRBJ2-1; 8 bases map to TRBD2. With V trimmed by 0 bases and J by 5 bases, 7 bases remained unmatched. The CDR3 is 16 residues long. Looked up from germline, CDR1 is SGDLS and CDR2 is YYNGEE. CDR3 bases: TGTGCCAGCAGCGTAGCATTGCTAGCGGGTGACAATGAGCAGTTCTTC. This gives the protein CASSVALLAGDNEQFF.

The rearrangement joins TRBV2 to TRBJ2-7; possible D gene TRBD1, 6 bases. The V end lost 6 bases, the J end lost 0 bases, and 18 bases lay between the germline ends. Germline CDR1 SNHLY, CDR2 FYNNEI. CDR3 length: 16 amino acids. The CDR3 sequence is CASRGLDRTLSYEQYF. In DNA, the CDR3 is TGTGCCAGCAGGGGCCTTGACAGGACTCTCTCCTACGAGCAGTACTTC.

The rearrangement uses TRBV6-5 and TRBJ1-1; D unresolved. V shed 6 bases and J shed 2 bases, with 16 bases lying between them. Germline V lookup: CDR1 MNHEY, CDR2 SVGAGI. This CDR3 spans 15 amino acids. The CDR3 nucleotides are TGTGCCAGCAGCCCACGCCCCATACAAAACACTGAAGCTTTCTTT. This translates into CASSPRPIQNTEAFF.

This chain uses TRBV5-5 with TRBJ2-5; TRBD1 matches at 10 bases. Germline trimming cut 2 bases from V and 4 bases from J; bases unmatched to any gene: 14. Germline V gene sequence: CDR1 SGHKS, CDR2 YYEKEE (reference sequence). The CDR3 sequence is 18 residues long. This CDR3 reads CASSFSRLDRGRVETQYF. The CDR3 region has the DNA TGTGCCAGCAGCTTTAGCCGCCTAGACAGGGGGCGAGTAGAGACCCAGTACTTC.

V gene TRBV19 combines with J gene TRBJ1-5; 11 bases fit TRBD1. This CDR3 spans 15 amino acids. Trimming at V came to 5 bases and at J to 6 bases, leaving 6 bases not matched to a gene. From germline, CDR1 is LNHDA and CDR2 SQIVND (reference sequence). The DNA for the CDR3 is TGTGCCAGTAGTGGGGGACAGGGGGGAGGTCAGCCCCAGCATTTT. This sequence encodes CASSGGQGGGQPQHF.

J is TRBJ2-7 and V is TRBV15; D possibly uses TRBD1 or TRBD2 (5 bases each). The CDR3 length is 15 residues. V lost 1 base and J lost 4, with 14 bases in between. Germline V gene sequence: CDR1 LNHNV, CDR2 YYDKDF (reference sequence). For the CDR3, the DNA is TGTGCCACCAGCAGAGGAGGGGTTTATGATTACGAGCAGTACTTC. It codes for CATSRGGVYDYEQYF.

The count of this clone is one. The rearrangement joins TRBV12-5 to TRBJ1-2; 8 bases are shared with TRBD1. V was pared by 0 bases and J by 1 base, with 4 bases of the junction left unmatched. Germline V lookup: CDR1 LGHNT, CDR2 FRNRAP. CDR3 length: 16 amino acids. As DNA, the CDR3 is TGTGCTAGTGGTTTGGTAAGCGGACAGGGTAACTATGGCTACACCTTC. It encodes CASGLVSGQGNYGYTF.

The genes are TRBV18 and TRBJ2-1; TRBD2 agrees at 11 bases. V trimming: 1 base; J trimming: 2 bases; junction bases outside the gene matches: 1. The V gene's germline CDR1 is KGHSH and CDR2 LQKENI. There are 16 residues in the CDR3. This chain's CDR3 is CASSPLAGGTYNEQFF. CDR3 in DNA: TGTGCCAGCTCACCACTAGCGGGAGGGACCTACAATGAGCAGTTCTTC.

This chain links TRBV28 with TRBJ2-5; D is uncertain. This CDR3 is built from 14 residues. Trimming took 5 bases from V and 1 from J, leaving 11 bases between them. The germline V gene has CDR1 MDHEN and CDR2 SYDVKM. For the CDR3, the DNA is TGTGCCAGCAGTCGGTCAGGCTCCCAAGAGACCCAGTACTTC. It is translated as CASSRSGSQETQYF.